The T cell receptor (beta chain) described here comes from a study of shared T cell receptors in the human thymus. V dropped 6 bases and J dropped 1 base, with 12 bases sitting between them. The CDR3 is 14 residues long. CDR1 and CDR2 from the germline V gene are LGHNT and FRNRAP. This table comes from immunoSEQ multiplex PCR, and its TCRdb copy is limited to in-frame clones, with some not included. Of around 730,000 clones detected, approximately 85% appear once; the ten largest clones hold 0.008% to 0.011%. The same data also contributed to another study, on human thymus T cells. That publication notes: All donors were healthy Finnish infants who were undergoing corrective surgery to treat congenital heart defects. The thymus tissue came from resections taken during corrective heart surgery. V and J genes seemed to be used with bias in thymic and blood repertoires. A high degree of thymic repertoire overlap among unrelated individuals was reported in related research.

The source material was thymocytes. The chain links TRBV12-5 to TRBJ1-1; no definite D call. The clonotype was recovered from a girl under three years old with a congenital heart defect. The CDR3 loop is CASGPNVANTEAFF. The CDR3 bases are TGTGCTAGTGGGCCGAATGTGGCGAACACTGAAGCTTTCTTT.